A selection of T cell receptor beta chains follows, all from one sample in a study of blood T cell repertoires in COVID-19. Sequencing used immunoSEQ multiplex PCR; TCRdb keeps in-frame clones, though not all of them. The data contain around 270,000 clones, approximately 88% of them seen just once; the ten biggest clones take up 2.5% to 3.5%. The sequencing input was PBMCs or T cells enriched from blood (not recorded which). These receptors were collected from a woman aged 40 to 49 who had been exposed to COVID-19. Each CDR3 is given with its conserved first and last residue. D genes are given only for firm matches. Clone size, where shown, is once, few, many, or a class for clones that have expanded.

J gene,V gene,D gene,CDR3 length,clone size,CDR3 protein,CDR3 DNA
TRBJ1-2,TRBV5-4,TRBD1,14,.,CASSPGQRLDGYTF,TGTGCCAGCAGTCCGGGACAGCGCCTGGATGGCTACACCTTC
TRBJ1-4,TRBV7-2,.,12,.,CASSFSGLALFF,TGTGCCAGCAGCTTTTCCGGGTTAGCACTGTTTTTT
TRBJ2-2,TRBV5-1,.,15,.,CASSSATVNTGELFF,TGCGCCAGCAGCTCGGCGACAGTGAACACCGGGGAGCTGTTTTTT
TRBJ2-4,TRBV28,.,15,.,CASSQADRAGNIQYF,TGTGCCAGCAGTCAGGCGGACCGAGCGGGAAACATTCAGTACTTC
TRBJ1-1,TRBV5-5,.,15,few,CASSYRGQMNTEAFF,TGTGCCAGCAGCTACCGCGGACAGATGAACACTGAAGCTTTCTTT
TRBJ2-1,TRBV27,.,16,.,CASTHVVGVGGREQFF,TGTGCCAGCACCCATGTAGTGGGAGTGGGTGGGAGGGAGCAGTTCTTC
TRBJ2-3,TRBV11-2,TRBD2,16,once,CASSRRTSGSRDTQYF,TGTGCCAGCAGCCGCCGGACTAGCGGGTCCCGGGATACGCAGTATTTT
TRBJ1-2,TRBV5-6,.,14,.,CASRTTSVAYGYTF,TGTGCCAGCAGAACCACTTCGGTAGCCTATGGCTACACCTTC
TRBJ2-1,TRBV19,TRBD2,15,.,CASSRLADPNNEQFF,TGTGCCAGTAGTAGACTAGCGGATCCAAACAATGAGCAGTTCTTC
TRBJ1-2,TRBV25-1,.,13,.,CASRTDRPYGYTF,TGTGCCAGCAGAACCGACAGACCCTATGGCTACACCTTC
TRBJ2-7,TRBV6-2/TRBV6-3,.,15,.,CASSYSGQWAYEQYF,TGTGCCAGCAGTTACTCTGGGCAGTGGGCCTACGAGCAGTACTTC
TRBJ1-1,TRBV19,TRBD1,15,.,CASSRRQGEGTEAFF,TGTGCCAGTAGTAGAAGACAGGGCGAGGGCACTGAAGCTTTCTTT
TRBJ2-1,TRBV27,TRBD1,14,.,CASSFFETGGVSFF,TGTGCCAGCAGTTTTTTTGAGACAGGGGGGGTGTCGTTCTTC
TRBJ2-1,TRBV25-1,.,15,.,CASSEFGDSGNEQFF,TGTGCCAGCAGTGAATTCGGGGATTCCGGCAATGAGCAGTTCTTC
TRBJ2-1,TRBV20-1,.,14,.,CSASTGREGDEQFF,TGCAGTGCTAGTACCGGACGCGAGGGAGATGAGCAGTTCTTC
TRBJ2-3,TRBV11-3,.,15,.,CASRGGGTLTDTQYF,TGTGCCAGCAGGGGAGGGGGGACTCTCACAGATACGCAGTATTTT
TRBJ1-4,TRBV4-3,.,17,.,CASSQDKGGGRNEKLFF,TGCGCCAGCAGCCAAGATAAGGGGGGAGGGCGTAATGAAAAACTGTTTTTT
TRBJ2-5,TRBV28,.,12,.,CASLGEKARQYF,TGTGCCAGCCTCGGAGAAAAGGCCCGCCAGTACTTC
TRBJ1-5,TRBV24-1,TRBD1,15,.,CATSAGDRGFQPQHF,TGTGCCACCAGTGCCGGGGACAGGGGGTTCCAGCCCCAGCATTTT
TRBJ2-7,TRBV7-9,TRBD1,14,.,CASSKTGPFYEQYF,TGTGCCAGCAGCAAGACAGGGCCATTCTACGAGCAGTACTTC
TRBJ1-2,TRBV19,TRBD1,14,.,CASSPADRIGGYTF,TGTGCCAGTAGCCCGGCGGACAGGATAGGCGGCTACACCTTC
TRBJ1-2,TRBV7-3,.,13,.,CASSLNRVVGYTF,TGTGCCAGCAGCTTAAACAGGGTAGTCGGCTACACCTTC
TRBJ2-3,TRBV7-9,TRBD1,17,once,CASSLGTGTGATDTQYF,TGTGCCAGCAGCTTAGGAACCGGGACAGGGGCCACAGATACGCAGTATTTT
TRBJ1-2,TRBV27,TRBD1,13,.,CASSPTGNYGYTF,TGTGCCAGCAGTCCGACAGGGAACTATGGCTACACCTTC
TRBJ1-1,TRBV12-3/TRBV12-4,.,13,.,CASTLTVNTEAFF,TGTGCCAGCACCCTTACAGTTAACACTGAAGCTTTCTTT
TRBJ2-5,TRBV4-2,.,14,.,CASSPAGVQETQYF,TGTGCCAGCAGTCCTGCAGGGGTACAAGAGACCCAGTACTTC
TRBJ1-4,TRBV6-1,.,15,.,CASSEGRRLNEKLFF,TGTGCCAGCAGTGAAGGTCGGAGACTTAATGAAAAACTGTTTTTT
TRBJ1-1,TRBV6-5,TRBD1,14,.,CASSLQGARTEAFF,TGTGCCAGCAGTTTACAGGGGGCGAGGACTGAAGCTTTCTTT
TRBJ2-1,TRBV27,.,15,.,CASSLSGGDYNEQFF,TGTGCCAGCAGTTTATCAGGGGGAGACTACAATGAGCAGTTCTTC
TRBJ2-7,TRBV5-1,TRBD2,14,.,CASSFGTSSYEQYF,TGCGCCAGCAGCTTCGGGACTAGTAGTTACGAGCAGTACTTC
TRBJ1-5,TRBV6-5,TRBD1,15,.,CASSYKTGKDQPQHF,TGTGCCAGCAGTTATAAGACAGGGAAGGATCAGCCCCAGCATTTT
TRBJ2-3,TRBV4-2,TRBD2,18,.,CASSQGGAGGASTDTQYF,TGTGCCAGCAGCCAAGGTGGTGCCGGGGGGGCTAGCACAGATACGCAGTATTTT
TRBJ1-2,TRBV6-5,TRBD1,14,.,CASSDGRGKDGYTF,TGTGCCAGCAGCGACGGCAGGGGGAAGGATGGCTACACCTTC
TRBJ2-1,TRBV10-3,.,16,.,CAISASAGRIRDEQFF,TGTGCCATCAGTGCCTCCGCGGGGCGTATCCGCGATGAGCAGTTCTTC
TRBJ2-2,TRBV5-1,TRBD2,16,.,CASSPPGRGAVGELFF,TGCGCCAGCAGCCCCCCCGGGCGGGGGGCCGTCGGGGAGCTGTTTTTT
TRBJ2-2,TRBV11-2,.,15,.,CASTTMVRASGELFF,TGTGCCAGCACCACCATGGTCAGGGCTTCCGGGGAGCTGTTTTTT
TRBJ2-3,TRBV2,.,15,.,CASSDVATSTDTQYF,TGTGCCAGCAGTGACGTAGCGACTAGCACAGATACGCAGTATTTT
TRBJ1-2,TRBV24-1,TRBD1,13,.,CATRSGTGFGYTF,TGTGCCACCAGATCCGGGACAGGGTTTGGCTACACCTTC
TRBJ2-6,TRBV9,.,15,.,CASSLQGSGANVLTF,TGTGCCAGCAGCCTACAGGGTTCTGGGGCCAACGTCCTGACTTTC
TRBJ1-2,TRBV2,.,13,once,CASSDSANYGYTF,TGTGCCAGCAGTGACAGCGCTAACTATGGCTACACCTTC
TRBJ2-5,TRBV10-3,.,13,.,CAISGGQGPPEYF,TGTGCCATCAGTGGGGGTCAGGGGCCGCCCGAGTACTTC
TRBJ1-1,TRBV29-1,TRBD1,13,.,CSVAGGANTEAFF,TGCAGCGTTGCAGGGGGCGCGAACACTGAAGCTTTCTTT
TRBJ2-1,TRBV12-3/TRBV12-4,TRBD2,13,.,CASIWVSGSGRFF,TGTGCCAGCATCTGGGTTAGCGGGAGCGGACGGTTCTTC
TRBJ1-1,TRBV19,.,15,.,CASSPLGKAGQRAFF,TGTGCCAGTAGTCCCCTCGGTAAAGCAGGGCAAAGGGCTTTCTTT
TRBJ2-7,TRBV27,.,14,.,CASSQQGELYEQYF,TGTGCCAGCAGTCAACAGGGAGAGCTTTACGAGCAGTACTTC
TRBJ2-6,TRBV14,.,15,.,CASSETGTGANVLTF,TGTGCCAGCAGCGAAACAGGGACTGGGGCCAACGTCCTGACTTTC
TRBJ1-6,TRBV6-6,TRBD1,16,.,CASSTDRVSYNSPLHF,TGTGCCAGCAGTACCGACAGGGTCTCCTATAATTCACCCCTCCACTTT
TRBJ2-3,TRBV3-1/TRBV3-2,.,15,.,CASTPTSMSTDTQYF,TGTGCCAGCACCCCTACTAGCATGAGCACAGATACGCAGTATTTT
TRBJ2-5,TRBV11-3,.,16,.,CASSSPLTSNQETQYF,TGTGCCAGCAGCTCCCCCTTGACATCTAACCAAGAGACCCAGTACTTC
TRBJ1-2,TRBV25-1,.,13,.,CASTMTGFYGYTF,TGTGCCAGCACCATGACAGGATTCTATGGCTACACCTTC
TRBJ1-1,TRBV4-3,.,14,once,CASSLGGAGTEAFF,TGCGCCAGCAGCCTGGGGGGGGCAGGGACCGAAGCTTTCTTT
TRBJ1-5,TRBV19,TRBD1,18,few,CASSIRPGQPYSNQPQHF,TGTGCCAGTAGTATACGTCCGGGACAGCCATATAGCAATCAGCCCCAGCATTTT
TRBJ2-1,TRBV6-2/TRBV6-3,TRBD2,15,few,CASSPTSGRTNEQFF,TGTGCCAGCAGCCCGACTAGCGGGAGGACCAATGAGCAGTTCTTC
TRBJ1-2,TRBV19,TRBD1,14,.,CASSFRDRDYGYTF,TGTGCCAGTAGTTTTCGGGACAGGGACTATGGCTACACCTTC
TRBJ2-5,TRBV7-8,TRBD2,15,.,CASSWRISGQETQYF,TGTGCCAGCAGCTGGCGTATTAGCGGGCAAGAGACCCAGTACTTC
TRBJ2-2,TRBV29-1,TRBD1,14,.,CSVEGQTNTGELFF,TGCAGCGTTGAGGGACAGACAAACACCGGGGAGCTGTTTTTT